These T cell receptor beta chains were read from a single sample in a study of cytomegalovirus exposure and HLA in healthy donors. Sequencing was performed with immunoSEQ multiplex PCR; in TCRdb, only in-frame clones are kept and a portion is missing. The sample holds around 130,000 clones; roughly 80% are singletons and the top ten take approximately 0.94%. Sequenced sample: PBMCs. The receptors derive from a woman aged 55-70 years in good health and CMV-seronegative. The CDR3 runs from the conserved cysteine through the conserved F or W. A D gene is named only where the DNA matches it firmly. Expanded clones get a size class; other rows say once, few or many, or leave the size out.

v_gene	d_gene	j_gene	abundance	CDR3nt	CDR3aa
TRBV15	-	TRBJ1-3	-	TGTGCCACCAGCAGAGATCCGACAAACTCTGGAAACACCATATATTTT	CATSRDPTNSGNTIYF
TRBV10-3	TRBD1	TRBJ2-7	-	TGTGCCATCAGTGGGCTGGGACAGGGGGACTACGAGCAGTACTTC	CAISGLGQGDYEQYF
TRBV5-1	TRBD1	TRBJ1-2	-	TGCGCCAGCAGCGAAGGACAGGGGGCTCAACGAGGCTACACCTTC	CASSEGQGAQRGYTF
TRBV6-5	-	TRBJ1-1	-	TGTGCCAGCAGTAACAGGGAGATTTACACTGAAGCTTTCTTT	CASSNREIYTEAFF
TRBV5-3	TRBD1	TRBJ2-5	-	TGTGCCAGAAGCACGCCGGGACAGGGACAAGAGACCCAGTACTTC	CARSTPGQGQETQYF
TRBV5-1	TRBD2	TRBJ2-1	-	TGCGCCAGCAGCATCACTAGCGGGGTGGCCTACAATGAGCAGTTCTTC	CASSITSGVAYNEQFF
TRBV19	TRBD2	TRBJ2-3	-	TGTGCCAGTAGAAGGAGCGGGGGTTCAGATACGCAGTATTTT	CASRRSGGSDTQYF
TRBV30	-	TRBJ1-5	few	TGTGCCTGGAGTGTATTGGGCAGGGATGACCAGCCCCAGCATTTT	CAWSVLGRDDQPQHF
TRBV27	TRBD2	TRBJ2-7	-	TGTGCCAGCGGACTAGCGGGATCCTACGAGCAGTACTTC	CASGLAGSYEQYF
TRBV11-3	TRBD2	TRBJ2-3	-	TGTGCCAGCAGCTTAGGAGGGAGGGGCACAGATACGCAGTATTTT	CASSLGGRGTDTQYF
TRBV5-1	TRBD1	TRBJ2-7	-	TGCGCCAGCAGCCCCAGGGGGACAGACCCCTACGAGCAGTACTTC	CASSPRGTDPYEQYF
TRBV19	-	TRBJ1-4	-	TGTGCCAGTGGGGAGGTCACGGGGGAGAATGAAAAACTGTTTTTT	CASGEVTGENEKLFF
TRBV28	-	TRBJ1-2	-	TGTGCCAGCAGTTTCCCGTCAGAGGTCTATGGCTACACCTTC	CASSFPSEVYGYTF
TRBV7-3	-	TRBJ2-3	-	TGTGCCAGCAGCCGCGACTGGGGGGGCCGCGGCTCAGATACGCAGTATTTT	CASSRDWGGRGSDTQYF
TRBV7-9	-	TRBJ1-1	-	TGTTCCAGCAGCTTAGAGATGACACCTTTCTTT	CSSSLEMTPFF
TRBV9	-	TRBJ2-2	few	TGTGCCAGCAGCCGGGGGGCGGGGCAGAACACCGGGGAGCTGTTTTTT	CASSRGAGQNTGELFF
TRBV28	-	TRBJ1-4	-	TGTGCCAGCAGTCGGGCCGGGGGGTCTCAGTTCGTGTTTTTT	CASSRAGGSQFVFF
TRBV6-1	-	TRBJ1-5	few	TGTGCCAGCAGTGAAGTCGGGGGATATCAGCCCCAGCATTTT	CASSEVGGYQPQHF
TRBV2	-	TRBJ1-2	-	TGTGCCACTCGGGGCGGGGGCGGCTATGGCTACACCTTC	CATRGGGGYGYTF
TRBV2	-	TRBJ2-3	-	TGTGCCAGCAGAGGGACATCTAGCACAGATACGCAGTATTTT	CASRGTSSTDTQYF
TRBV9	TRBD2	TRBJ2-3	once	TGTGCCAGCAGCGTAAGTAGCGGGGTCACAGATACGCAGTATTTT	CASSVSSGVTDTQYF
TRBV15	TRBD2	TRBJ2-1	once	TGTGCCACCAGCAGAGGAGGGGAGGGGCGGTACAATGAGCAGTTCTTC	CATSRGGEGRYNEQFF
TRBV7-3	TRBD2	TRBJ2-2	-	TGTGCCAGCAGCTTTTCCAGCGGGAGGACCGGGGAGCTGTTTTTT	CASSFSSGRTGELFF
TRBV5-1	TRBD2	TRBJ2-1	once	TGCGCCAGCAGCATTAGCGGGAGATTCGATGAGCAGTTCTTC	CASSISGRFDEQFF
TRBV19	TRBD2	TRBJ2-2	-	TGTGCCAGTAGTGCACGACTAGCGGGGGCGCGAGGGGAGCTGTTTTTT	CASSARLAGARGELFF
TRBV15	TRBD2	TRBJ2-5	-	TGTGCCACCAGCAGGAAGCCTCCGGGACTAGCGGGTCCCCCGGGGGAGACCCAGTACTTC	CATSRKPPGLAGPPGETQYF
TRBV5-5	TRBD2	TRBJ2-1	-	TGTGCCAGCTCCCTGGGGGCTAGCGGGAGAACCAATGAGCAGTTCTTC	CASSLGASGRTNEQFF
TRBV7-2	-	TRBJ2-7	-	TGTGCCAGCAGCTCGAGGACAGCCTACGAGCAGTACTTC	CASSSRTAYEQYF
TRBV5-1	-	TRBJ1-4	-	TGCGCCAGCAGCTTTGGGCAGGGGCGGGAAAAACTGTTTTTT	CASSFGQGREKLFF
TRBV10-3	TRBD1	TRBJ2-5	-	TGTGCCATCAGTGGGACAGGGTTCTCCCAAGAGACCCAGTACTTC	CAISGTGFSQETQYF
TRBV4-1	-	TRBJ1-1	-	TGCGCCAGCAGCCAAAGCCAGACTATGAACACTGAAGCTTTCTTT	CASSQSQTMNTEAFF